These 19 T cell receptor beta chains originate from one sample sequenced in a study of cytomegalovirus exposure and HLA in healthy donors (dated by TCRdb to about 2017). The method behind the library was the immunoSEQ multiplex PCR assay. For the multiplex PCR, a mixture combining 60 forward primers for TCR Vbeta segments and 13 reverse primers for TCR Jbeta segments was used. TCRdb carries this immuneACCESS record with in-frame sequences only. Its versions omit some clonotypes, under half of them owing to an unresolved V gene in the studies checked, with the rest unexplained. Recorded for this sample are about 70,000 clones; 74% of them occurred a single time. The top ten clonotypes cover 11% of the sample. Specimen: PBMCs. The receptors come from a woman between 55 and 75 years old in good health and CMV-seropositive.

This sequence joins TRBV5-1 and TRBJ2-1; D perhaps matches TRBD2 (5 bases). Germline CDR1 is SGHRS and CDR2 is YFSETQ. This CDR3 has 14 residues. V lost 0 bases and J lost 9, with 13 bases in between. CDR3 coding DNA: TGCGCCAGCAGCTTGGCCGGGGTCCCCGGTGAGCAGTTCTTC. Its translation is CASSLAGVPGEQFF.

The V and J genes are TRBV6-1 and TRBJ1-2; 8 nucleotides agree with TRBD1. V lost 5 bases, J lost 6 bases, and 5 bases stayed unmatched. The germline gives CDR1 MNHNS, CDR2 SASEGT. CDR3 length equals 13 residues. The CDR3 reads CASSQDRGDGYTF. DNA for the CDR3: TGTGCCAGCAGTCAAGACAGGGGCGATGGCTACACCTTC.

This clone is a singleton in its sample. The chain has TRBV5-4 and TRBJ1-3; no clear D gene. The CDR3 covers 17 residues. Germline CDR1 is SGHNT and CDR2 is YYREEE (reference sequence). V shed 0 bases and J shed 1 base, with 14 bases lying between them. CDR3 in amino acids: CASSLAGGSLSGNTIYF. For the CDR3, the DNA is TGTGCCAGCAGCTTGGCCGGAGGGAGCCTGTCTGGAAACACCATATATTTT.

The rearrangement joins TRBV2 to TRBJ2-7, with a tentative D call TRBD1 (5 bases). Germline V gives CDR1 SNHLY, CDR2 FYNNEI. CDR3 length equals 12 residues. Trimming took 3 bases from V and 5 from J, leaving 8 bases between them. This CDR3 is CASSEFRDEQYF. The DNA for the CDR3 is TGTGCCAGCAGTGAGTTCAGGGACGAGCAGTACTTC.

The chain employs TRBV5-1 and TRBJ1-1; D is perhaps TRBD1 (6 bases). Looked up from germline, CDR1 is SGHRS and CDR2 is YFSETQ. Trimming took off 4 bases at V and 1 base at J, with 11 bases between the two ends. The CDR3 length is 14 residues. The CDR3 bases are TGCGCCAGCAGCGTGGGACATCCGAACACTGAAGCTTTCTTT. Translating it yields CASSVGHPNTEAFF.

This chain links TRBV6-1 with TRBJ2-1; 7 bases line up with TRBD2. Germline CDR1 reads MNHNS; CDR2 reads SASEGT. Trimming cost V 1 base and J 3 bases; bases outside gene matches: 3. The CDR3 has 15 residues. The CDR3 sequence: CASSEERDRYNEQFF. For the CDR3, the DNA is TGTGCCAGCAGTGAAGAGCGGGACCGCTACAATGAGCAGTTCTTC.

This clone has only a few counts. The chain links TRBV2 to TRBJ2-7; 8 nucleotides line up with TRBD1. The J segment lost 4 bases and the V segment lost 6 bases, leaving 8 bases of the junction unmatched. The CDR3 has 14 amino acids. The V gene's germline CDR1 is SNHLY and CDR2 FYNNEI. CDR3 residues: CASSETGVVYEQYF. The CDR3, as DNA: TGTGCCAGCAGCGAGACAGGGGTCGTATACGAGCAGTACTTC.

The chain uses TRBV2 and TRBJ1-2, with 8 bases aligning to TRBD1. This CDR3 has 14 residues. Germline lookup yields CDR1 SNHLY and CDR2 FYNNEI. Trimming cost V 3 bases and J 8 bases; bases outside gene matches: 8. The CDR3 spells CASSEGQASLGYTF. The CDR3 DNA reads TGTGCCAGCAGTGAGGGACAGGCTTCTTTGGGCTACACCTTC.

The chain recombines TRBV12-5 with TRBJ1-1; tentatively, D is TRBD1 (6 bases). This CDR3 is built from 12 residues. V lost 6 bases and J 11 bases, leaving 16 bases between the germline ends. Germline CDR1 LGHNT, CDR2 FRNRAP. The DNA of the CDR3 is TGTGCTAGTGGACATAATACAGGGTGGGCTTTCTTT. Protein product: CASGHNTGWAFF.

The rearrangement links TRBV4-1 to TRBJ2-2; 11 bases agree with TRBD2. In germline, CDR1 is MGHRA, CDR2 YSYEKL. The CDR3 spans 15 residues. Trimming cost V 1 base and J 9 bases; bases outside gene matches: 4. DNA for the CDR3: TGCGCCAGCAGCCAAGTAGCGGGGGGGCGCTGGGAGCTGTTTTTT. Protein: CASSQVAGGRWELFF.

The CDR3 sequence is CASNLKTGKAFF. The CDR3 DNA sequence: TGTGCCAGTAACCTCAAGACGGGAAAAGCTTTCTTT. The rearrangement uses TRBV19 and TRBJ1-1; the D is unclear. This CDR3 comprises 12 residues. Germline V lookup: CDR1 LNHDA, CDR2 SQIVND (reference sequence). With 7 bases removed from V and 9 bases from J, the gap between germline ends came to 15 bases.

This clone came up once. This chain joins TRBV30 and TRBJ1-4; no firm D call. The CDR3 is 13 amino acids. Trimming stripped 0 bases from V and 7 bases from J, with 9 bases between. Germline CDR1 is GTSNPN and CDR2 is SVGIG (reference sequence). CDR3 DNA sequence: TGTGCCTGGAGTGTAGGAACAGCTGAAAAACTGTTTTTT. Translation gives CAWSVGTAEKLFF.

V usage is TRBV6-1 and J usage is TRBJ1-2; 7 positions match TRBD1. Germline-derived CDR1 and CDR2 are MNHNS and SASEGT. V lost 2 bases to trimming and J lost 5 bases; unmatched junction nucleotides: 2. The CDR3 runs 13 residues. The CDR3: CASSEWDSYGYTF. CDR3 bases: TGTGCCAGCAGTGAATGGGACAGTTATGGCTACACCTTC.

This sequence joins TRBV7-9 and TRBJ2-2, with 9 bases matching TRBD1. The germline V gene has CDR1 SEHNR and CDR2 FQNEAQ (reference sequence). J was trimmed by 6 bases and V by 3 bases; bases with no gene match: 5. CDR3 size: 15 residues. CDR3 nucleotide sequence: TGTGCCAGCAGCTTCACAGGGGGCAAGGCCGGGGAGCTGTTTTTT. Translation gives CASSFTGGKAGELFF.

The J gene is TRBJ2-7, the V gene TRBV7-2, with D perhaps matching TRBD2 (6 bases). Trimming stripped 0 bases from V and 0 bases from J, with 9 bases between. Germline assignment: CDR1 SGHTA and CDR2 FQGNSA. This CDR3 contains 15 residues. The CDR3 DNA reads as TGTGCCAGCAGCTTAGCCCGGGGGAGCTCCTACGAGCAGTACTTC. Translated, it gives CASSLARGSSYEQYF.

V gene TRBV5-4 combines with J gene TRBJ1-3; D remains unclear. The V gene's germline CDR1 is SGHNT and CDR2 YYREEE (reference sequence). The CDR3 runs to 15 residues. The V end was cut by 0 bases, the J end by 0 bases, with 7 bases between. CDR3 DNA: TGTGCCAGCAGCTTGGAATCTCTCTCTGGAAACACCATATATTTT. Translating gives CASSLESLSGNTIYF.

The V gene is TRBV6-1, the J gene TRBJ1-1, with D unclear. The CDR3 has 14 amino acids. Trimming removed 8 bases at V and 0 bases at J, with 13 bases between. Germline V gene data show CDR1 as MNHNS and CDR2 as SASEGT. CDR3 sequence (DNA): TGTGCCAGCCGCAACGGGTATTTGAACACTGAAGCTTTCTTT. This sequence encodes CASRNGYLNTEAFF.

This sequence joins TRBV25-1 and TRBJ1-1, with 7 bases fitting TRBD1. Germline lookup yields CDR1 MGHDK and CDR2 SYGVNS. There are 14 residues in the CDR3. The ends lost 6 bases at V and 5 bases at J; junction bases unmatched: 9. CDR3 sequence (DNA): TGTGCCAGCAGAGGACAGGCGGGTCGGACTGAAGCTTTCTTT. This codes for CASRGQAGRTEAFF.

CDR3 nucleotide sequence: TGTGCCAGCAGCCAATTTCGGGGAACTCCCAGTGGCTACACCTTC. Translation gives CASSQFRGTPSGYTF. J is TRBJ1-2 and V is TRBV14; D ambiguous. V dropped 2 bases and J dropped 7 bases, with 17 bases sitting between them. The CDR3 spans 15 residues. CDR1 and CDR2 (germline): SGHDN, FVKESK. The variable domain in full, completed from reference TRBV14 and TRBJ1-2, reads EAGVTQFPSHSVIEKGQTVTLRCDPISGHDNLYWYRRVMGKEIKFLLHFVKESKQDESGMPNNRFLAERTGGTYSTLKVQPAELEDSGVYFCASSQFRGTPSGYTFGSGTRLTVV.